This entry lists 2 T cell receptor beta chains sequenced from one sample in a study of OX40 agonist ivuxolimab in advanced cancers. Libraries were prepared by immunoSEQ multiplex PCR; TCRdb keeps only in-frame clonotypes and omits some of them. Of about 35,000 clones in the sample, about nine tenths were seen once. The starting material was CD4+ or CD8+ T cells sorted from blood, obtained in a trial of the OX40 agonist ivuxolimab. These receptors came from an adult with an advanced solid tumor such as melanoma, head and neck, liver or kidney cancer.

This chain connects TRBV6-1 to TRBJ2-1; possibly TRBD1 for D (5 bases). The CDR3 has 14 residues. The germline V gene has CDR1 MNHNS and CDR2 SASEGT. V lost 8 bases and J 3 bases, leaving 14 bases between the germline ends. The CDR3 DNA reads TGTGCCAGCCGTCAGATGGACAACTACAATGAGCAGTTCTTC. This codes for CASRQMDNYNEQFF.

The rearrangement joins TRBV4-3 to TRBJ2-7; 8 bases fit TRBD2. The junction had 7 bases not matched to a gene; V was cut back by 0 bases and J by 3 bases. This CDR3 has 16 amino acids. Germline V gene data show CDR1 as LGHNA and CDR2 as YSLEER. The CDR3: CASSQDWASGLYEQYF. The DNA for the CDR3 is TGCGCCAGCAGCCAAGATTGGGCTAGCGGGCTCTACGAGCAGTACTTC.